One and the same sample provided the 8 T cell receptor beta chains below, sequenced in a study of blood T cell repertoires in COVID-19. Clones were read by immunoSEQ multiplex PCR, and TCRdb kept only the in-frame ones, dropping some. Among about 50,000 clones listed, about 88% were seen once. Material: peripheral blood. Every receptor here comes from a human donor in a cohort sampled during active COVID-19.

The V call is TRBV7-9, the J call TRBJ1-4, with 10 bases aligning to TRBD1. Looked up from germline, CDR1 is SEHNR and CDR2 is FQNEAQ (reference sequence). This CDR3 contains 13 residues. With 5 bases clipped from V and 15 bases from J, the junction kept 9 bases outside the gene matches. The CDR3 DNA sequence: TGTGCCAGCAGCATGGCCGGGACAGGGGCGGTGTTTTTT. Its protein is CASSMAGTGAVFF.

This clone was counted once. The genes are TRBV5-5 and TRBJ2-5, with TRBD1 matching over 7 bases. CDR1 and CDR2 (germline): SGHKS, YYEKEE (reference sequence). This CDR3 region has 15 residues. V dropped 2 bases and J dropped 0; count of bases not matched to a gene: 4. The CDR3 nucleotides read TGTGCCAGCAGCTTTGGGACAGTCTACCAAGAGACCCAGTACTTC. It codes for CASSFGTVYQETQYF.

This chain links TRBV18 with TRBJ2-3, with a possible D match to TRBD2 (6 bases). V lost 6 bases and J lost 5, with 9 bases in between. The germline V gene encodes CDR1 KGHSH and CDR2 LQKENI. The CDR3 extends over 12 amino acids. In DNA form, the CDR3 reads TGTGCCAGCTCCCGGGGGAGAGATACGCAGTATTTT. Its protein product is CASSRGRDTQYF.

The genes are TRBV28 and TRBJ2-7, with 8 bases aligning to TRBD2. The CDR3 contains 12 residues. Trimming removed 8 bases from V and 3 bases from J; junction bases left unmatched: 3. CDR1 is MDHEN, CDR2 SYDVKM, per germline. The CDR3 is CASFTSGYEQYF. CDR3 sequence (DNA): TGTGCCAGCTTCACTAGCGGCTACGAGCAGTACTTC.

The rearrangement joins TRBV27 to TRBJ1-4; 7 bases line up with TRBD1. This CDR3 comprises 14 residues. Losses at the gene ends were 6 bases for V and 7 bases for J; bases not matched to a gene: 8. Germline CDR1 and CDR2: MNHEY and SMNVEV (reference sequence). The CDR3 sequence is CASRRGQAFEKLFF. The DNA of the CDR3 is TGTGCCAGCAGGAGAGGACAGGCTTTTGAAAAACTGTTTTTT.

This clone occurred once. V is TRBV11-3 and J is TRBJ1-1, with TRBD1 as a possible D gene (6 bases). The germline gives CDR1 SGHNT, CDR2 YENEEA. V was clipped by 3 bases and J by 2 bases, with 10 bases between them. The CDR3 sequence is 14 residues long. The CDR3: CASSLRTANTEAFF. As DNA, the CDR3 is TGTGCCAGCAGCTTGAGGACAGCTAACACTGAAGCTTTCTTT.

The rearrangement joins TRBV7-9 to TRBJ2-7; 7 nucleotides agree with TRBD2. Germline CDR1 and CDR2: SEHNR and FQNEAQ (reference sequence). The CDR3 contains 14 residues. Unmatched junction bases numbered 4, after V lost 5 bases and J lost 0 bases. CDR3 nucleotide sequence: TGTGCCAGCAGCCCCCGGACTAGCTCCTACGAGCAGTACTTC. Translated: CASSPRTSSYEQYF. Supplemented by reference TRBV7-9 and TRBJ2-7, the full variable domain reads DTGVSQNPRHKITKRGQNVTFRCDPISEHNRLYWYRQTLGQGPEFLTYFQNEAQLEKSRLLSDRFSAERPKGSFSTLEIQRTEQGDSAMYLCASSPRTSSYEQYFGPGTRLTVT.

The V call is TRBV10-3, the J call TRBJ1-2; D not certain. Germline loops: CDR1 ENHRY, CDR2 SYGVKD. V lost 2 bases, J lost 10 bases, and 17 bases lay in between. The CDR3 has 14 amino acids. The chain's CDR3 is CAISEAQPGRNYTF. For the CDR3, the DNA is TGTGCCATCAGTGAGGCGCAGCCGGGAAGAAACTACACCTTC.